One and the same sample provided the 5 T cell receptor beta chains below, sequenced in a study of CD8 T cells in ankylosing spondylitis (dated by TCRdb to the late 2010s). On the study overall, not on this receptor specifically: Blood from ankylosing spondylitis patients appeared to be characterized by a TCR beta motif made up of under ten highly homologous amino acid variants.

The method was 5' RACE. Data came from an Illumina HiSeq 2500. Using fastp trimming at Q25 and MiXCR clonotype assembly, TCRdb reanalyzed the public sequencing data and kept in-frame beta chains. Each record represents a unique CDR3 protein, reported with the most common genes and DNA among its rows. For this sample the table gives around 430,000 distinct CDR3 sequences, of which 17% were detected only once. Of the sample, approximately 1% falls within the top ten clones. Antigens for these TCRs are unknown. Sequences were obtained from blood, either unsorted or a sorted T cell fraction (not recorded which). The receptors were gathered from a male donor with ankylosing spondylitis.

This chain uses TRBV30 with TRBJ1-2; D is uncertain. Germline lookup yields CDR1 GTSNPN and CDR2 SVGIG (reference sequence). Trimming took 3 bases from V and 4 from J, leaving 9 bases between them. The CDR3 has 12 amino acids. CDR3: CAWRGSGYGYTF. CDR3 DNA sequence: TGTGCCTGGAGGGGCAGCGGCTATGGCTACACCTTC.

V usage is TRBV5-1 and J usage is TRBJ1-2; the D is unclear. The V and J ends lost 2 bases and 7 bases respectively, with 12 bases between them. Germline CDR1 and CDR2: SGHRS and YFSETQ. The CDR3 is 13 amino acids. The CDR3 DNA is TGCGCCAGCAGCTTTCCGACTGACGGTGGCTACACCTTC. Its protein product is CASSFPTDGGYTF.

The rearrangement links TRBV20-1 to TRBJ2-1; 7 bases are a match to TRBD2. There are 12 residues in the CDR3. Germline trimming cut 6 bases from V and 1 base from J; bases unmatched to any gene: 0. Germline CDR1 DFQATT, CDR2 SNEGSKA (reference sequence). Written as DNA, the CDR3 is TGCAGTGCGGGGGGGTCCTACAATGAGCAGTTCTTC. Protein product: CSAGGSYNEQFF.

The rearrangement uses TRBV11-2 and TRBJ2-3; D not certain. The CDR3 spans 13 residues. The V gene's germline CDR1 is SGHAT and CDR2 FQNNGV. V gave up 0 bases and J gave up 14 bases, with 15 bases separating them. CDR3 sequence reads: CASSLDSIGIGYF. In DNA form, the CDR3 reads TGTGCCAGCAGCTTAGATAGCATAGGAATCGGGTATTTT.

The chain carries TRBV7-2 and TRBJ2-7, with 11 bases matching TRBD2. CDR3 length: 15 residues. V gave up 5 bases and J gave up 4 bases; unmatched junction bases: 7. Per germline, CDR1 SGHTA and CDR2 FQGNSA. For the CDR3, the DNA is TGTGCCAGCAGCATTAGCGGGAGGGAAGGGTACGAGCAGTACTTC. Its protein is CASSISGREGYEQYF.